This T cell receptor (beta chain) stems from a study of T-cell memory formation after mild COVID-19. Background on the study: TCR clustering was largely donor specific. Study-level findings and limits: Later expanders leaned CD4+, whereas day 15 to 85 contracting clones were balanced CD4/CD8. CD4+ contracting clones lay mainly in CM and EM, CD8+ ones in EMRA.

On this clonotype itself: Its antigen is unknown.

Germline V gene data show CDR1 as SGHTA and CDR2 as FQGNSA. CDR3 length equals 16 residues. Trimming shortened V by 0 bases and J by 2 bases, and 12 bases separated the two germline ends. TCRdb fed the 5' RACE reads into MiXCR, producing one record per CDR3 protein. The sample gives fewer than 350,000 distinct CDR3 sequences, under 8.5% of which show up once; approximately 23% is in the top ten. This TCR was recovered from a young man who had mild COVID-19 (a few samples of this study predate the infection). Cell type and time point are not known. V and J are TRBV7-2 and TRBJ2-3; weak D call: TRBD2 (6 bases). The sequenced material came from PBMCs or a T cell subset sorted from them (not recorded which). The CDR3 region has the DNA TGTGCCAGCAGCTTAGCGGGGGGACCCCTCACAGATACGCAGTATTTT. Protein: CASSLAGGPLTDTQYF. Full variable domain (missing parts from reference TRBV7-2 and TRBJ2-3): GAGVSQSPSNKVTEKGKDVELRCDPISGHTALYWYRQSLGQGLEFLIYFQGNSAPDKSGLPSDRFSAERTGGSVSTLTIQRTQQEDSAVYLCASSLAGGPLTDTQYFGPGTRLTVL.